There are a few counts of the clone carrying this T cell receptor beta chain. Antigen: not known. Amplification yielded TCR beta CDR3 regions, with RNA transcripts as the source. The TCR CDR3 first-round RT-PCR relied on the HTBI primer set. TCRdb independently ran MiXCR on the multiplex PCR reads; one entry per CDR3 protein. The data contain more than 350,000 distinct CDR3 sequences, over 12% of them singletons. This record comes from a study of T cells in Graves' hyperthyroidism and ophthalmopathy. Study as a whole: Peripheral blood samples were taken at initial diagnosis, prior to any treatment.

Study-wide points: Separating ophthalmopathy from stable hyperthyroidism was achieved by a 13 V-J model.

The diagnostic basis comprised clinical symptoms, serum thyroxine and TRAb, thyroid ultrasound and orbital computed tomography. Germline V gene data show CDR1 as LNHDA and CDR2 as SQIVND (reference sequence). CDR3 length: 15 amino acids. Trimming cost V 1 base and J 3 bases, with 13 bases left between them. This sequence joins TRBV19 and TRBJ2-7, with D unclear. This receptor was identified in a woman aged 55-75 years with Graves' ophthalmopathy. Material: blood. In DNA form, the CDR3 reads TGTGCCAGTAGTATAGGTCGGGCTTATATCTACGAGCAGTACTTC. Protein: CASSIGRAYIYEQYF.